Given below is one T cell receptor beta chain in context. This specimen comes from a study of cytomegalovirus exposure and HLA in healthy donors. CDR3 size: 17 residues. V lost 4 bases to trimming and J lost 5 bases, with 23 bases between them. Germline V gene sequence: CDR1 MDHEN, CDR2 SYDVKM. Researchers ran the PCR with 60 Vbeta and 13 Jbeta primers. Generated by immunoSEQ multiplex PCR, the TCRdb table keeps only in-frame clones and is missing some. The table records roughly 130,000 clones, about 80% of them present only once. The sequenced sample was PBMCs. This receptor was obtained from a human donor in good health. The chain links TRBV28 to TRBJ2-5, with TRBD2 as a possible D gene (6 bases). The CDR3 reads CASSSHRLDISRETQYF. DNA of the CDR3: TGTGCCAGCAGTTCCCATAGACTAGATATTAGTAGGGAGACCCAGTACTTC.